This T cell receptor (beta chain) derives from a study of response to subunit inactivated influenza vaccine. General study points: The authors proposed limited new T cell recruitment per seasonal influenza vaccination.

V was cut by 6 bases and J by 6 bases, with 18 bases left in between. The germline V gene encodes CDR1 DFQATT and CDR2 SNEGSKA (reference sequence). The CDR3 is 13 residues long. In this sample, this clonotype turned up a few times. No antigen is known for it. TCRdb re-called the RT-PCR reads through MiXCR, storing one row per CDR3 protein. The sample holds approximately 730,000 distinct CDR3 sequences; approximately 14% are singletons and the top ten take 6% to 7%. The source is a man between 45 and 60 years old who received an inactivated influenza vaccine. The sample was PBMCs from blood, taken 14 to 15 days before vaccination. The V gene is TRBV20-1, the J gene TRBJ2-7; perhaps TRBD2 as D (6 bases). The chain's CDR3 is CSARRAGQFEQYF. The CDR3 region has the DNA TGCAGTGCCAGGAGGGCAGGGCAGTTCGAGCAGTACTTC.